This T cell receptor (beta chain) was captured in a study of shared clonotypes between healthy human individuals. DNA at about 210 ng, roughly 27,000 T cell genomes, went into sorted-subset replicate PCRs. Clones were read by immunoSEQ multiplex PCR, and TCRdb kept only the in-frame ones, dropping some. Among about 1 million clones listed, more than 75% were seen once. Germline V gives CDR1 SEHNR, CDR2 FQNEAQ (reference sequence). V shed 5 bases, J shed 0 bases, and the junction held 6 bases outside the gene matches. This CDR3 comprises 17 residues. This clone was picked up a small number of times. The clonotype comes from a man younger than 30 in good health. Some clones in this sample may be carry-over from other donors' samples. V gene TRBV7-9 combines with J gene TRBJ2-6, with TRBD1 identical over 8 bases. The sequenced material came from memory CD4+ T cells from PBMCs. The subset is: CD45RA-negative fraction. CDR3 in amino acids: CASSPGQGRSGANVLTF. CDR3 bases: TGTGCCAGCAGCCCCGGACAGGGCCGCTCTGGGGCCAACGTCCTGACTTTC.